Each of the 2 T cell receptor beta chains below was sequenced from the same sample in a study of PD-L1 blockade in urothelial cancer. Generated by immunoSEQ multiplex PCR, the TCRdb table keeps only in-frame clones and is missing some. The sample contains about 88,000 clones, 90% of which appear only once. The starting material was PBMCs, obtained around atezolizumab (anti-PD-L1) treatment. Receptors were obtained from a man aged 55-75 years with urothelial cancer.

This clone has just one count. V is TRBV4-2 and J is TRBJ2-5; TRBD2 agrees at 10 bases. The V gene's germline CDR1 is LGHNA and CDR2 YNFKEQ. The CDR3 spans 14 residues. With 5 bases clipped from V and 2 bases from J, the junction kept 2 bases outside the gene matches. The CDR3 nucleotides are TGTGCCAGCAGCGGACTAGCGGTTCAAGAGACCCAGTACTTC. Its translation: CASSGLAVQETQYF.

J is TRBJ1-3 and V is TRBV5-4; maybe TRBD1 (6 bases). The germline gives CDR1 SGHNT, CDR2 YYREEE (reference sequence). V was trimmed by 3 bases and J by 0 bases, leaving 10 bases between them. The CDR3 is 15 amino acids. This CDR3 reads CASSWGQGSGNTIYF. CDR3 DNA: TGTGCCAGCAGCTGGGGACAAGGCTCTGGAAACACCATATATTTT.